This entry lists 10 T cell receptor beta chains sequenced from one sample in a study of T cell responses to AZD1222 COVID-19 vaccine. Produced via immunoSEQ multiplex PCR; TCRdb's table is partial and in-frame only. Counted here are 150,000 to 200,000 clones, 85% to 90% occurring once; the ten biggest clones make up 2.5% to 3%. Specimen: peripheral blood, collected on day 0 of MenACWY control vaccination. These receptors were obtained from an adult in good health.

The chain uses TRBV28 and TRBJ2-7, with 8 bases identical to TRBD1. Trimming cost V 3 bases and J 2 bases; bases outside gene matches: 6. The CDR3 length is 15 residues. Germline CDR1 reads MDHEN; CDR2 reads SYDVKM. CDR3: CASSFAGQATYEQYF. The CDR3 coding sequence is TGTGCCAGCAGTTTTGCGGGACAGGCCACCTACGAGCAGTACTTC. Based on the CDR3 plus reference TRBV28 and TRBJ2-7, the full variable domain is DVKVTQSSRYLVKRTGEKVFLECVQDMDHENMFWYRQDPGLGLRLIYFSYDVKMKEKGDIPEGYSVSREKKERFSLILESASTNQTSMYLCASSFAGQATYEQYFGPGTRLTVT.

The rearrangement uses TRBV30 and TRBJ2-1; D might be TRBD2 (5 bases). The V and J ends lost 1 base and 2 bases respectively, with 12 bases between them. The germline V gene encodes CDR1 GTSNPN and CDR2 SVGIG (reference sequence). The CDR3 contains 15 residues. CDR3 DNA: TGTGCCTGGAGTGGAGGGCCGAGACCCTACAATGAGCAGTTCTTC. Residues: CAWSGGPRPYNEQFF. Full variable domain (remainder filled in from reference TRBV30 and TRBJ2-1): SQTIHQWPATLVQPVGSPLSLECTVEGTSNPNLYWYRQAAGRGLQLLFYSVGIGQISSEVPQNLSASRPQDRQFILSSKKLLLSDSGFYLCAWSGGPRPYNEQFFGPGTRLTVL.

The V gene is TRBV19, the J gene TRBJ2-1; tentatively, D is TRBD2 (6 bases). V dropped 5 bases and J dropped 7 bases, with 21 bases sitting between them. CDR3 size: 16 residues. Germline-derived CDR1 and CDR2 are LNHDA and SQIVND (reference sequence). CDR3 sequence: CASSVLAVRPSNEQFF. The CDR3 DNA reads TGTGCCAGTAGTGTTTTAGCGGTCCGCCCGTCGAATGAGCAGTTCTTC.

This clone showed up just a few times. The chain links TRBV29-1 to TRBJ2-2, with 12 bases that match TRBD1. The CDR3 spans 15 residues. Looked up from germline, CDR1 is SQVTM and CDR2 is ANQGSEA. Trimming at V came to 6 bases and at J to 3 bases, leaving 5 bases not matched to a gene. The CDR3 sequence is CSVRDRGRDTGELFF. In DNA form, the CDR3 reads TGCAGCGTAAGGGACAGGGGGCGAGACACCGGGGAGCTGTTTTTT.

The chain carries TRBV5-1 and TRBJ1-1; 8 bases line up with TRBD1. This CDR3 is 13 amino acids long. Trimming took 4 bases from V and 4 from J; bases not matched to a gene: 3. Looked up from germline, CDR1 is SGHRS and CDR2 is YFSETQ. The CDR3 nucleotides read TGCGCCAGCAGCGGAGGACAGGGCACTGAAGCTTTCTTT. Translated: CASSGGQGTEAFF.

This clone is medium-sized by share. The rearrangement joins TRBV28 to TRBJ2-1; the D gene could be TRBD1 or TRBD2 (5 bases each). CDR3 size: 15 residues. The germline V gene has CDR1 MDHEN and CDR2 SYDVKM. V gave up 6 bases and J gave up 0 bases, with 12 bases separating them. The CDR3 nucleotides are TGTGCCAGCAGCCTCCGGGACGGCTCCTACAATGAGCAGTTCTTC. This codes for CASSLRDGSYNEQFF.

As concerns this clone: A junction boundary mismatches the germline segment, possibly from a read error. The chain combines TRBV11-1 with TRBJ2-7; D perhaps matches TRBD2 (6 bases). CDR1 is SGHAT and CDR2 is FQDESV in the germline V gene (reference sequence). The CDR3 sequence is 14 residues long. The CDR3 sequence is CASSVAGTLDEQYF. The CDR3 bases are TGTGCCAGCAGCGTAGCCGGGACTTTGGACGAGCAGTACTTC.

The chain recombines TRBV12-3 or TRBV12-4 with TRBJ2-2; D gene ambiguous. This CDR3 spans 12 amino acids. Deletions cut 3 bases from V and 6 bases from J, with 5 bases between. The CDR3 region has the DNA TGTGCCAGCAGTTTTGGAGCCGGGGAGCTGTTTTTT. Protein product: CASSFGAGELFF.

This clone came up once. This rearrangement joins TRBV28 to TRBJ2-1; TRBD2 agrees at 12 bases. With 5 bases clipped from V and 3 bases from J, the junction kept 8 bases outside the gene matches. The CDR3 is 17 amino acids. Germline CDR1 and CDR2: MDHEN and SYDVKM. Here the CDR3 reads CASSGEPGLAGYNEQFF. The DNA of the CDR3 is TGTGCCAGCAGTGGGGAACCGGGACTAGCGGGCTACAATGAGCAGTTCTTC.

The V gene is TRBV6-1, the J gene TRBJ1-6; no clear D gene. V lost 1 base and J lost 0, with 10 bases in between. Per the germline V gene, CDR1 is MNHNS and CDR2 is SASEGT. The length of the CDR3 is 17 residues. CDR3 in amino acids: CASSEVPVSSYNSPLHF. As DNA, the CDR3 is TGTGCCAGCAGTGAAGTCCCAGTTAGCTCCTATAATTCACCCCTCCACTTT.